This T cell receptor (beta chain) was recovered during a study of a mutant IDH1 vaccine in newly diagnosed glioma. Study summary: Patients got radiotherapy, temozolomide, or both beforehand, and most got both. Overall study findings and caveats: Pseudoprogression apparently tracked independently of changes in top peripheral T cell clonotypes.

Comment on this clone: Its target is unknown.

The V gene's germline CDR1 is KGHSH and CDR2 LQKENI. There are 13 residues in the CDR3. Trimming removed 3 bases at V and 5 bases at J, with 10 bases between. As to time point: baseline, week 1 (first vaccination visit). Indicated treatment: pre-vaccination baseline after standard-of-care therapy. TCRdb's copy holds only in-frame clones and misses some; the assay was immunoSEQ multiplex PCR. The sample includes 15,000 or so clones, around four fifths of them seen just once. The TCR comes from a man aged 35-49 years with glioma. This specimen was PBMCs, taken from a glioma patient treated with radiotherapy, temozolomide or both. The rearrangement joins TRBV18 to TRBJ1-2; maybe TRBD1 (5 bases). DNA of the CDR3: TGTGCCAGCTCACCGGGACCGGGTTATGGCTACACCTTC. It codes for CASSPGPGYGYTF.